The clone carrying this TCR beta chain was seen just once. Its antigen remains unknown. The donors were healthy bone marrow donors. The data belong to a study of cytomegalovirus exposure and HLA in healthy donors. General study results and limits: Sequencing had likely introduced a cluster of highly shared sequence variants as an artifact.

Primers: 60 Vbeta forward and 13 Jbeta reverse. TCRdb's copy holds only in-frame clones and misses some; the assay was immunoSEQ multiplex PCR. The sample lists about 120,000 clones; more than 70% were seen once. Sequenced: PBMCs. This receptor was taken from a man younger than 40 in good health and CMV-seronegative.

The CDR3 spells CASSFRGVHHRETQYF. The CDR3, as DNA: TGTGCCAGCAGTTTCCGGGGTGTCCACCATCGGGAGACCCAGTACTTC. The chain combines TRBV27 with TRBJ2-5; D is possibly TRBD2 (5 bases). The CDR3 consists of 16 residues. The V and J ends lost 3 bases and 5 bases respectively, with 19 bases between them. Germline loops: CDR1 MNHEY, CDR2 SMNVEV (reference sequence).